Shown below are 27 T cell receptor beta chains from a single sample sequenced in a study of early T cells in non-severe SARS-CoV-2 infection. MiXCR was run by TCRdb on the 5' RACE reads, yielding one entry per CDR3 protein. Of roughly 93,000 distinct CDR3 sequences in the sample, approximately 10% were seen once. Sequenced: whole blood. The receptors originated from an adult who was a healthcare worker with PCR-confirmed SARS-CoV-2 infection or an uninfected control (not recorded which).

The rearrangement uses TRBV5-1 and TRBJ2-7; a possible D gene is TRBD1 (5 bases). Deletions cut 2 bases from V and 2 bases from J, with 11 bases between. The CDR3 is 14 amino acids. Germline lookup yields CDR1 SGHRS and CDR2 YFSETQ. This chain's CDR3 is CASSFQGFTYEQYF. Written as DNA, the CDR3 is TGCGCCAGCAGCTTCCAGGGATTCACCTACGAGCAGTACTTC.

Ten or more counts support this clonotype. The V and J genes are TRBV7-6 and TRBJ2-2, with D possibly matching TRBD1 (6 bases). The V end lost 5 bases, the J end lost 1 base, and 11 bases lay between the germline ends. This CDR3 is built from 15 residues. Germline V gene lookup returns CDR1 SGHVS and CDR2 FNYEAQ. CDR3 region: CASSSRGLNTGELFF. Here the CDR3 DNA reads TGTGCCAGCAGCAGCAGGGGCCTGAACACCGGGGAGCTGTTTTTT.

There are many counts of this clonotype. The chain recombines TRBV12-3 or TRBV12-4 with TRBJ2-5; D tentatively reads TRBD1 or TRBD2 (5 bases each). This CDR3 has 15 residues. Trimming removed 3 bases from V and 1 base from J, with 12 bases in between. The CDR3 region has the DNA TGTGCCAGCAGTTTTTCAGGGAGAAGCCAAGAGACCCAGTACTTC. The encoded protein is CASSFSGRSQETQYF.

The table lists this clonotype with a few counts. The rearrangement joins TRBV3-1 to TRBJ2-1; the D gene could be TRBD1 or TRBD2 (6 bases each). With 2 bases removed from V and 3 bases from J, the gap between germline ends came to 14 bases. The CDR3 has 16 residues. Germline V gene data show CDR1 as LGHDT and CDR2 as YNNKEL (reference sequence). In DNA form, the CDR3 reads TGTGCCAGCAGCCAACCGGGGGCCTTGAACTACAATGAGCAGTTCTTC. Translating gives CASSQPGALNYNEQFF.

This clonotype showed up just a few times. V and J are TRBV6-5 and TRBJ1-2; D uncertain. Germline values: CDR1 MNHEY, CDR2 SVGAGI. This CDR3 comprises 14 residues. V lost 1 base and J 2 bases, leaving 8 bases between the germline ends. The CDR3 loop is CASSYFKTNYGYTF. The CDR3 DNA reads TGTGCCAGCAGTTACTTCAAAACAAACTATGGCTACACCTTC.

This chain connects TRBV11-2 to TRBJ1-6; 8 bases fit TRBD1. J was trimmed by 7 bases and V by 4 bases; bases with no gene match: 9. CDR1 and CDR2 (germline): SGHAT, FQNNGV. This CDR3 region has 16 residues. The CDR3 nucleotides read TGTGCCAGCAGCTCGAGGGCAGGGGGCCCAAATTCACCCCTCCACTTT. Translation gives CASSSRAGGPNSPLHF.

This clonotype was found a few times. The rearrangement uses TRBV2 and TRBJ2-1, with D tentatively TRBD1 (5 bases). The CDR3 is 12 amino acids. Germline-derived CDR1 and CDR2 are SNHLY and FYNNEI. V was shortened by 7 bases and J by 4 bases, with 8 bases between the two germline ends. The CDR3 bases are TGTGCCAGCACCAGGGATTACAATGAGCAGTTCTTC. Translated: CASTRDYNEQFF.

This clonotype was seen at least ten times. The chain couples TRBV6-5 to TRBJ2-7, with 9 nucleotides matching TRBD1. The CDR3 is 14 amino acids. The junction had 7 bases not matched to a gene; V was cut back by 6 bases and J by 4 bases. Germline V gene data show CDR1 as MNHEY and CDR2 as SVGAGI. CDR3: CASRGGQGMYEQYF. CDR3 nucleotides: TGTGCCAGCAGGGGTGGACAGGGGATGTACGAGCAGTACTTC.

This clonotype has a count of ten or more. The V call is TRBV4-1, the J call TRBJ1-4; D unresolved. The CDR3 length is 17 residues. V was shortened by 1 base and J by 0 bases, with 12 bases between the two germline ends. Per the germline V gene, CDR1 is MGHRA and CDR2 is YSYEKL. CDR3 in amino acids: CASSQADFLTTNEKLFF. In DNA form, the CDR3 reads TGCGCCAGCAGCCAAGCCGATTTTCTAACAACTAATGAAAAACTGTTTTTT.

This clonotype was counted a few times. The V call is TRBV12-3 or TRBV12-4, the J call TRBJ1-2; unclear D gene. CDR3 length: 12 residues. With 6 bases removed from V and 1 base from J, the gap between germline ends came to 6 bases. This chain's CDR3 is CASSQFNYGYTF. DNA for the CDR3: TGTGCCAGCAGCCAATTTAACTATGGCTACACCTTC.

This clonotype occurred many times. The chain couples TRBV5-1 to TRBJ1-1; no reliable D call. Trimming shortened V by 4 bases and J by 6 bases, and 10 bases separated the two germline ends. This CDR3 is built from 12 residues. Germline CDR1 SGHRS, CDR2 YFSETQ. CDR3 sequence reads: CASSRRGAEAFF. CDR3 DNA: TGCGCCAGCAGCCGCCGGGGAGCTGAAGCTTTCTTT.

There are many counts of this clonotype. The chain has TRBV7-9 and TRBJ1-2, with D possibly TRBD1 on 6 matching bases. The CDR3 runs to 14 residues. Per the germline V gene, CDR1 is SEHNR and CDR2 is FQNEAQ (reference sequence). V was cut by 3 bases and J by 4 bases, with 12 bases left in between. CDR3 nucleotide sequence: TGTGCCAGCAGCTTGTCAGGGGACCTCTATGGCTACACCTTC. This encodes CASSLSGDLYGYTF. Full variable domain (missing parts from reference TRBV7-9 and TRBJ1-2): DTGVSQNPRHKITKRGQNVTFRCDPISEHNRLYWYRQTLGQGPEFLTYFQNEAQLEKSRLLSDRFSAERPKGSFSTLEIQRTEQGDSAMYLCASSLSGDLYGYTFGSGTRLTVV.

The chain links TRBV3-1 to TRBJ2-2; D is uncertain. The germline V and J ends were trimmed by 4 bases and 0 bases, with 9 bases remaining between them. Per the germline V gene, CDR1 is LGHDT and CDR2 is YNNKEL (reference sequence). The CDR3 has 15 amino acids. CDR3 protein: CASSLWASNTGELFF. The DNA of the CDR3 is TGTGCCAGCAGCCTGTGGGCCTCGAACACCGGGGAGCTGTTTTTT.

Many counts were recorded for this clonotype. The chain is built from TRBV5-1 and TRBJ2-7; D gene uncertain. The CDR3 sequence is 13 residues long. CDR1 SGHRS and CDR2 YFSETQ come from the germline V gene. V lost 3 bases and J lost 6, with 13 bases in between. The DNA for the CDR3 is TGCGCCAGCAGCTCGGACCGCGTCCCCGAGCAGTACTTC. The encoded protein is CASSSDRVPEQYF.

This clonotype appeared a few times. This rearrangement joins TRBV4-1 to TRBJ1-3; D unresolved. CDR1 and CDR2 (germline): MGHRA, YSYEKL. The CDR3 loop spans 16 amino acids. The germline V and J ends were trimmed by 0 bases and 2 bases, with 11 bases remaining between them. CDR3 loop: CASSQEAGSTGNTIYF. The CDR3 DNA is TGCGCCAGCAGCCAAGAAGCGGGGAGCACTGGAAACACCATATATTTT.

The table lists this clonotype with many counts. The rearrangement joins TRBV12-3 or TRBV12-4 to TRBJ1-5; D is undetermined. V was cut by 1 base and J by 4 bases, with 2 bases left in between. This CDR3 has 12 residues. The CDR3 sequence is CASSLGNQPQHF. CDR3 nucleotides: TGTGCCAGCAGTTTAGGGAATCAGCCCCAGCATTTT.

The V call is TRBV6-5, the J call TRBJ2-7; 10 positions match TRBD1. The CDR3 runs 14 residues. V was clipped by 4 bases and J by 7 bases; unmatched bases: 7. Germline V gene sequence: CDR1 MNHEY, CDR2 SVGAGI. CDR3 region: CASSSDRGLEEQYF. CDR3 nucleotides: TGTGCCAGCAGTTCAGACAGGGGGCTCGAAGAGCAGTACTTC.

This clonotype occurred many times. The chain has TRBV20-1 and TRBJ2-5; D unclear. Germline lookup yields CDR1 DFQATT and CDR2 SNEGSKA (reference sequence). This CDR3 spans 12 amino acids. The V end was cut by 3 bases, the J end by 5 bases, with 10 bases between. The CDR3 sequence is CSASEVMETQYF. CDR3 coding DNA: TGCAGTGCTAGTGAGGTTATGGAGACCCAGTACTTC.

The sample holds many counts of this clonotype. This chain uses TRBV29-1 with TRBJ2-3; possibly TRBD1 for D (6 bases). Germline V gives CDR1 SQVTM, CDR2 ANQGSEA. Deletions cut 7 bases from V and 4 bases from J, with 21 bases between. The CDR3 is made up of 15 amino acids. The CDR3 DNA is TGCAGCGCCCCAATTTCCCTTCAGGGGCCAGATACGCAGTATTTT. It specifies CSAPISLQGPDTQYF.

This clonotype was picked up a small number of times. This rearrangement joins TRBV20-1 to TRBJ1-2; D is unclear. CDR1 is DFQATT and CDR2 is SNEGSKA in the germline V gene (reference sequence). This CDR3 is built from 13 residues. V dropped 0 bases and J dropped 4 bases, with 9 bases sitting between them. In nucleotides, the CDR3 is TGCAGTGCTAGAGATAATTTCCTCTATGGCTACACCTTC. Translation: CSARDNFLYGYTF.

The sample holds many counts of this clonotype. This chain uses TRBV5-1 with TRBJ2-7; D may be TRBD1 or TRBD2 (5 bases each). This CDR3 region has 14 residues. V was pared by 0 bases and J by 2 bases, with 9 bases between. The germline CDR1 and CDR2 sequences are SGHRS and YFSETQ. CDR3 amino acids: CASSLAGTTYEQYF. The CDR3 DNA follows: TGCGCCAGCAGCTTGGCAGGGACGACCTACGAGCAGTACTTC.

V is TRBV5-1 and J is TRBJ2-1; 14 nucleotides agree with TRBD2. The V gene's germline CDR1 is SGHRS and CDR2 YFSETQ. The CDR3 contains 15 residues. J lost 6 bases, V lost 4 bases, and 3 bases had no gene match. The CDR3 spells CASSRGLAGVNEQFF. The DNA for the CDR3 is TGCGCCAGCAGCCGGGGACTAGCGGGAGTCAATGAGCAGTTCTTC.

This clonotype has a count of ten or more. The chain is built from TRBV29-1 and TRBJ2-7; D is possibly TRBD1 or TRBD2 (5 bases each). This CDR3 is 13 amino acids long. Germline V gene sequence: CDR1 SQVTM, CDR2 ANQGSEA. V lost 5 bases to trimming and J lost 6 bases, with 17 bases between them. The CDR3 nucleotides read TGCAGCGTTCTCGTTCTCGAGGGGCCCGAGCAGTACTTC. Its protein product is CSVLVLEGPEQYF.

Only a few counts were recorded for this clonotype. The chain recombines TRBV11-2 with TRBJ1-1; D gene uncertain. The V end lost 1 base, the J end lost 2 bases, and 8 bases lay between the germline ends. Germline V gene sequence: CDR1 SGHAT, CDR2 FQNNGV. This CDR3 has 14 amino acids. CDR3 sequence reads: CASSLVVGNTEAFF. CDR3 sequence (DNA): TGTGCCAGCAGCTTAGTTGTGGGTAACACTGAAGCTTTCTTT.

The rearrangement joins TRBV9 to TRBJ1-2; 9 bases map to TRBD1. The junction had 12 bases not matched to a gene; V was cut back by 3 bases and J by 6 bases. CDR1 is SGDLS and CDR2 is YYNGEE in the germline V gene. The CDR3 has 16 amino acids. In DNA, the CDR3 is TGTGCCAGCAGCGAGGACTTCCGGGACAGGGTGAATGGCTACACCTTC. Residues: CASSEDFRDRVNGYTF.

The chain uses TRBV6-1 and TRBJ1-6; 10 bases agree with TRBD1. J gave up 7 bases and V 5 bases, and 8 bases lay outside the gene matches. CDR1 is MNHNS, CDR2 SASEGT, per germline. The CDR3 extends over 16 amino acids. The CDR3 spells CASSPRTGGMNSPLHF. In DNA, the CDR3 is TGTGCCAGCAGTCCTAGGACAGGGGGAATGAATTCACCCCTCCACTTT.

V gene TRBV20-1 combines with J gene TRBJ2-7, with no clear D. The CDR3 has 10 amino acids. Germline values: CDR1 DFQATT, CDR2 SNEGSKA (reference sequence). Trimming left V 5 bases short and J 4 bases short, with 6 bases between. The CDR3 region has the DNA TGCAGTGCTTCCGCTTACGAGCAGTACTTC. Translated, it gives CSASAYEQYF.